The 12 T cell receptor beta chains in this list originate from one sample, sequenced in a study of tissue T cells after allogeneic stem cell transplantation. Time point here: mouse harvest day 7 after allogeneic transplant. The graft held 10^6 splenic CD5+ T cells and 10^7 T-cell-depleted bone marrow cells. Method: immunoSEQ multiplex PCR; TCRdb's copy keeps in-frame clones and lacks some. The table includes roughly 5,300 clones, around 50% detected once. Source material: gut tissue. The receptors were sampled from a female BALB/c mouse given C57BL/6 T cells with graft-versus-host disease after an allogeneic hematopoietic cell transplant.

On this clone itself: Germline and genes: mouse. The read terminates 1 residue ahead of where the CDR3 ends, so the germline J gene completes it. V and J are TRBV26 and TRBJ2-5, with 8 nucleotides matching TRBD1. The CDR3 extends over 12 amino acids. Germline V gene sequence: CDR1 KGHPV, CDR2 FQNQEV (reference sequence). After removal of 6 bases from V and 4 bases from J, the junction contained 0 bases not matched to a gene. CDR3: CASRTGEDTQYF. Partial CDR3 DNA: TGTGCCAGCAGGACAGGGGAAGACACCCAGTAC.

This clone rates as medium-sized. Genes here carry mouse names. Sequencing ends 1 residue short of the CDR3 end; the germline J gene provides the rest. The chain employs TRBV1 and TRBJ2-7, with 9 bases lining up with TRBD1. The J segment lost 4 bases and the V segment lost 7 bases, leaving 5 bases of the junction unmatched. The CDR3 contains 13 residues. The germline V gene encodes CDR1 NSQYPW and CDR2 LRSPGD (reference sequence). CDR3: CTCNPGQGYEQYF. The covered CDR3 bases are TGCACCTGCAACCCGGGACAGGGATATGAACAGTAC.

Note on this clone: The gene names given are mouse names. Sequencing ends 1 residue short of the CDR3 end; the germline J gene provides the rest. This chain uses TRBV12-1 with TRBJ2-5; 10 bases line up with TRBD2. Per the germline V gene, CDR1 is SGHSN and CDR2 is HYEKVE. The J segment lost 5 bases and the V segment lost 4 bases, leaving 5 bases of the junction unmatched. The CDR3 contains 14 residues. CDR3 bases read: TGTGCCAGCTCCCCGACTGGGGGGAGAGACACCCAGTAC. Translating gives CASSPTGGRDTQY. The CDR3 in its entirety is CASSPTGGRDTQYF.

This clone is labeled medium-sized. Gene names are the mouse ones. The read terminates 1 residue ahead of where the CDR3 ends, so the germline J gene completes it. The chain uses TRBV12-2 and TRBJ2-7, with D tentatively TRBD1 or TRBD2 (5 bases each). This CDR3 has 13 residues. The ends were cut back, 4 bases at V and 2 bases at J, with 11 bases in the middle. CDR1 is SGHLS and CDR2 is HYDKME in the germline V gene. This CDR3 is CASSPGTAYEQYF. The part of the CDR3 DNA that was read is TGTGCCAGCTCCCCTGGGACGGCCTATGAACAGTAC. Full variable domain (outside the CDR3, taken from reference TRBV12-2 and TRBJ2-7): NSGVVQSPRYIIKGKGERSILKCIPISGHLSVAWYQQTQGQELKFFIQHYDKMERDKGNLPSRFSVQQFDDYHSEMNMSALELEDSAVYFCASSPGTAYEQYFGPGTRLTVL.

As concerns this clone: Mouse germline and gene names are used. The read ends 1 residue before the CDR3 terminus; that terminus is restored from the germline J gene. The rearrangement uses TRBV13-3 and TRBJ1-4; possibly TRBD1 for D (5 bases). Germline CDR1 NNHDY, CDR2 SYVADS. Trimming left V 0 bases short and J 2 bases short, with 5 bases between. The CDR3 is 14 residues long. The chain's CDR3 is CASSDGTSNERLFF. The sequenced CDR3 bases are TGTGCCAGCAGTGATGGGACATCCAACGAAAGATTATTT.

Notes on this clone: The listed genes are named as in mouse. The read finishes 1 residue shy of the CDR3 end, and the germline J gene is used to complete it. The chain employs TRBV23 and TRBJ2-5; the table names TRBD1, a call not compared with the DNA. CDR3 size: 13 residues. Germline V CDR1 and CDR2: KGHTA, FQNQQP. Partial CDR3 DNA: TGCTCCAGCAGTCATCGACAGGAAGACACCCAGTAC. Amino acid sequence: CSSSHRQEDTQY. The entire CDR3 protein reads CSSSHRQEDTQYF.

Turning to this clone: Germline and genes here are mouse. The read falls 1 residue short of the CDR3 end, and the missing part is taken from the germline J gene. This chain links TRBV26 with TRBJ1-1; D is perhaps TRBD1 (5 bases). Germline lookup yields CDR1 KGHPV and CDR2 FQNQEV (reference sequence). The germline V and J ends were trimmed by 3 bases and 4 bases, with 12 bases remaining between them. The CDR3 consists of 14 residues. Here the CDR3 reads CASSLKGRGTEVFF. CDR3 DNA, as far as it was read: TGTGCCAGCAGTCTAAAGGGGAGAGGCACAGAAGTCTTC.

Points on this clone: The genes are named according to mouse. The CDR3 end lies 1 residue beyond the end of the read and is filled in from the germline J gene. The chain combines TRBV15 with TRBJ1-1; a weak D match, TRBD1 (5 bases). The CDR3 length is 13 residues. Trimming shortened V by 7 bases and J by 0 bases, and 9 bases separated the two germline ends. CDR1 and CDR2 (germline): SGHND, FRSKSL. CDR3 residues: CASTWTTNTEVFF. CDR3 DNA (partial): TGTGCCAGCACTTGGACAACAAACACAGAAGTCTTC.

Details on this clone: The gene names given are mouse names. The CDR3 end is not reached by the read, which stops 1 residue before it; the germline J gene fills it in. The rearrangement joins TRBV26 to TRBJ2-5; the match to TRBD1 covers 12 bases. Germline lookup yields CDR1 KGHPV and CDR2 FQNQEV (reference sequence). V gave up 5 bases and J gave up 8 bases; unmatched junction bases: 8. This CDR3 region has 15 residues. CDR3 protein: CASSVPGQGAVTQYF. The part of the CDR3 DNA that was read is TGTGCCAGCAGTGTCCCGGGACAGGGGGCGGTCACCCAGTAC.

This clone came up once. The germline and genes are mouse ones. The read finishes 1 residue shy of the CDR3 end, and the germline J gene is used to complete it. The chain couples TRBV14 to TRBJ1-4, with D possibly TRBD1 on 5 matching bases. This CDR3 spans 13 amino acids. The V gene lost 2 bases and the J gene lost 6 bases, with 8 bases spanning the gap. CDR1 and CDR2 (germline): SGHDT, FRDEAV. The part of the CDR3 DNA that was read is TGTGCCAGCAGTTTTGGGGGGTACGAAAGATTATTT. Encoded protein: CASSFGGYERLF. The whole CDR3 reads CASSFGGYERLFF.

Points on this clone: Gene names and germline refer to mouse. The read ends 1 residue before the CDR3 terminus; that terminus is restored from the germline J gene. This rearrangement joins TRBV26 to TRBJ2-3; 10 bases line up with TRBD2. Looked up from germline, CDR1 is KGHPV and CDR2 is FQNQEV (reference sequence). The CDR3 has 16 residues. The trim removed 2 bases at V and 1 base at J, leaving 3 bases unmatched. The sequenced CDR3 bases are TGTGCCAGCAGTCTGCTGGGGGGGCGCCGTGCAGAAACGCTGTAT. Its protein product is CASSLLGGRRAETLY. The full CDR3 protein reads CASSLLGGRRAETLYF.

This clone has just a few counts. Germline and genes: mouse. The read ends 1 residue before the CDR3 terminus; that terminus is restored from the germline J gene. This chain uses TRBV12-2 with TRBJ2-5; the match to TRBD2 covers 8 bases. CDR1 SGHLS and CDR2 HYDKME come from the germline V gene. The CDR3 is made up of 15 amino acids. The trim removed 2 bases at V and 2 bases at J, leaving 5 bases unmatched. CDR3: CASSPGLAFQDTQYF. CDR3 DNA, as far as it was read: TGTGCCAGCTCTCCGGGACTGGCCTTCCAAGACACCCAGTAC.